The 14 T cell receptor beta chains below come from one sample, sequenced in a study of PD-1 blockade in classical Hodgkin lymphoma. Every single patient, without exception, relapsed after autologous stem cell transplantation, and brentuximab vedotin exposure varied. Data came from immunoSEQ multiplex PCR; TCRdb stores just in-frame clones and leaves some out. This sample has under 95,000 clones; around 90% occur once, and the top ten carry over 2.5%. The specimen comprised peripheral blood mononuclear cells (PBMCs), sampled before the second cycle of nivolumab. These receptors came from a human donor with classical Hodgkin lymphoma.

The J gene is TRBJ2-2, the V gene TRBV27; TRBD1 aligns across 8 bases. CDR3 length equals 15 residues. Germline assignment: CDR1 MNHEY and CDR2 SMNVEV (reference sequence). Trimming took 4 bases from V and 5 from J; bases not matched to a gene: 6. The CDR3 DNA reads TGTGCCAGCAGTTCTCCGGGACAGGCAACCGGGGAGCTGTTTTTT. Its protein product is CASSSPGQATGELFF.

The rearrangement uses TRBV5-1 and TRBJ1-4, with D possibly being TRBD1 (6 bases). Germline V gives CDR1 SGHRS, CDR2 YFSETQ. Trimming pared 3 bases from V and 9 bases from J, leaving 21 bases between. The CDR3 contains 16 residues. In DNA form, the CDR3 reads TGCGCCAGCAGCTCCGGCGGGGGCGGGGTCGGGAAAAAACTGTTTTTT. Its protein product is CASSSGGGGVGKKLFF.

J is TRBJ2-5 and V is TRBV19; the D is unclear. Germline V gene sequence: CDR1 LNHDA, CDR2 SQIVND (reference sequence). This CDR3 region has 13 residues. V was clipped by 11 bases and J by 2 bases, with 15 bases between them. The DNA of the CDR3 is TGTGCCTCGAGCCGTAATTATCAAGAGACCCAGTACTTC. Amino acid sequence: CASSRNYQETQYF.

The V gene is TRBV5-1, the J gene TRBJ2-1; 9 bases align to TRBD2. Germline CDR1 and CDR2: SGHRS and YFSETQ. This CDR3 is 14 amino acids long. Trimming removed 2 bases from V and 6 bases from J; junction bases left unmatched: 3. The chain's CDR3 is CASSFGTSPNEQFF. The CDR3, as DNA: TGCGCCAGCAGCTTTGGGACTAGCCCCAATGAGCAGTTCTTC.

The chain joins TRBV18 to TRBJ1-5; the D is unclear. This CDR3 is 17 amino acids long. Trimming took off 4 bases at V and 0 bases at J, with 16 bases between the two ends. Germline V CDR1 and CDR2: KGHSH, LQKENI. The CDR3 DNA reads as TGTGCCAGCTCACGCGATATGACGGGAGGTAGCAATCAGCCCCAGCATTTT. Protein product: CASSRDMTGGSNQPQHF.

This clone was detected once. The genes are TRBV14 and TRBJ1-4; TRBD1 matches at 9 bases. Germline values: CDR1 SGHDN, CDR2 FVKESK. V shed 0 bases and J 4 bases; nucleotides not matched to a gene: 6. The CDR3 is 17 residues long. The CDR3 nucleotides read TGTGCCAGCAGCCAAGACCTAGGGACAGGGTTTAATGAAAAACTGTTTTTT. Translated: CASSQDLGTGFNEKLFF.

The V and J genes are TRBV7-9 and TRBJ2-1, with D perhaps assigned TRBD1 or TRBD2 (5 bases each). From germline, CDR1 is SEHNR and CDR2 FQNEAQ (reference sequence). V lost 3 bases and J 0 bases, leaving 9 bases between the germline ends. CDR3 length: 15 amino acids. The CDR3 bases are TGTGCCAGCAGCTTTGGGGACCGCTCCTACAATGAGCAGTTCTTC. This encodes CASSFGDRSYNEQFF.

V usage is TRBV10-2 and J usage is TRBJ1-2; 11 nucleotides match TRBD1. V was clipped by 8 bases and J by 2 bases; unmatched bases: 7. Looked up from germline, CDR1 is WSHSY and CDR2 is SAAADI. This CDR3 contains 15 residues. The CDR3 region is CASSGQGARNYGYTF. The CDR3, as DNA: TGCGCCAGCTCAGGACAGGGGGCGAGAAACTATGGCTACACCTTC.

This clone came up once. V gene TRBV27 combines with J gene TRBJ2-4; D might be TRBD1 or TRBD2, each matching 6 bases. CDR1 is MNHEY and CDR2 is SMNVEV in the germline V gene (reference sequence). The CDR3 totals 18 residues. V dropped 1 base and J dropped 1 base, with 17 bases sitting between them. CDR3 loop: CASSLFGGQTAAKNIQYF. In DNA, the CDR3 is TGTGCCAGCAGTTTATTTGGGGGGCAGACGGCGGCCAAAAACATTCAGTACTTC.

The rearrangement links TRBV18 to TRBJ2-3, with D hard to call. Looked up from germline, CDR1 is KGHSH and CDR2 is LQKENI. V was pared by 4 bases and J by 0 bases, with 8 bases between. The CDR3 covers 14 residues. CDR3 DNA sequence: TGTGCCAGCTCACGGGGAACTAGCACAGATACGCAGTATTTT. This sequence encodes CASSRGTSTDTQYF.

This clone was detected only once. The rearrangement uses TRBV27 and TRBJ1-1; 7 bases map to TRBD1. The length of the CDR3 is 16 residues. V shed 1 base and J 1 base; nucleotides not matched to a gene: 6. CDR1 and CDR2 (germline): MNHEY, SMNVEV (reference sequence). CDR3 nucleotide sequence: TGTGCCAGCAGTTTATGGGGAGGGACAGCGAACACTGAAGCTTTCTTT. This translates into CASSLWGGTANTEAFF.

This chain links TRBV16 with TRBJ2-2; D tentatively fits TRBD1 or TRBD2 (5 bases each). Between the trimmed V and J ends, which lost 1 base and 6 bases, there was a span of 6 bases. This CDR3 comprises 13 residues. Germline V gives CDR1 KGHSY, CDR2 FQNENV. CDR3 sequence reads: CASSQWGSGELFF. The CDR3 coding sequence is TGTGCCAGCAGCCAATGGGGGTCCGGGGAGCTGTTTTTT. Full variable domain (rest looked up from reference TRBV16 and TRBJ2-2): GEEVAQTPKHLVRGEGQKAKLYCAPIKGHSYVFWYQQVLKNEFKFLISFQNENVFDETGMPKERFSAKCLPNSPCSLEIQATKLEDSAVYFCASSQWGSGELFFGEGSRLTVL.

This chain joins TRBV6-4 and TRBJ2-2; tentative D call: TRBD1 (6 bases). The CDR3 length is 14 residues. Germline CDR1 is MRHNA and CDR2 is SNTAGT. V shed 4 bases and J shed 5 bases, with 11 bases lying between them. The CDR3 DNA follows: TGTGCCAGCAGTGTGCTCCAGGGGACCGGGGAGCTGTTTTTT. Its protein is CASSVLQGTGELFF.

This clone appeared once. V usage is TRBV5-6 and J usage is TRBJ2-1; D possibly corresponds to TRBD2 (6 bases). The CDR3 sequence is 15 residues long. V lost 2 bases, J lost 0 bases, and 9 bases lay in between. CDR1 and CDR2 (germline): SGHDT, YYEEEE. The DNA for the CDR3 is TGTGCCAGCAGCTTCCCCGGGAGCTCCTACAATGAGCAGTTCTTC. It yields the protein CASSFPGSSYNEQFF.